These 9 T cell receptor beta chains were sequenced from one sample in a study of T cells in Graves' hyperthyroidism and ophthalmopathy. TCR beta CDR3 sequences were amplified from RNA transcripts. First-round RT-PCR of the TCR CDR3 relied on the HTBI primer set. TCRdb re-analysed the multiplex PCR reads in MiXCR, keeping a single row per CDR3 protein. This table has hundreds of thousands of distinct CDR3 sequences, under 20% appearing once. The sequencing input was blood. Receptors originate from a woman between 45 and 60 years old with Graves' hyperthyroidism that later progressed to Graves' ophthalmopathy.

There are a few counts of this clonotype. The rearrangement links TRBV24-1 to TRBJ2-2; perhaps TRBD1 as D (6 bases). The germline V gene encodes CDR1 KGHDR and CDR2 SFDVKD. The ends were cut back, 7 bases at V and 7 bases at J, with 12 bases in the middle. The CDR3 runs to 13 residues. CDR3 amino acids: CATSAQGVGELFF. CDR3 bases: TGTGCCACCAGCGCACAGGGCGTCGGGGAGCTGTTTTTT.

The J gene is TRBJ2-5, the V gene TRBV5-6; TRBD2 agrees at 8 bases. V shed 4 bases, J shed 0 bases, and the junction held 11 bases outside the gene matches. Germline V gives CDR1 SGHDT, CDR2 YYEEEE. There are 17 residues in the CDR3. The CDR3 bases are TGTGCCAGCAGCACGGGGGGGGGACACCTGTACCAAGAGACCCAGTACTTC. As protein: CASSTGGGHLYQETQYF. Supplemented by reference TRBV5-6 and TRBJ2-5, the full variable domain reads DAGVTQSPTHLIKTRGQQVTLRCSPKSGHDTVSWYQQALGQGPQFIFQYYEEEERQRGNFPDRFSGHQFPNYSSELNVNALLLGDSALYLCASSTGGGHLYQETQYFGPGTRLLVL.

This clonotype was seen many times. The chain couples TRBV7-8 to TRBJ1-3; TRBD1 matches at 9 bases. The CDR3 sequence is 20 residues long. Germline CDR1 reads SGHVS; CDR2 reads FQNEAQ. With 5 bases clipped from V and 3 bases from J, the junction kept 20 bases outside the gene matches. CDR3 amino acids: CASSPAYRTGERRGGNTIYF. CDR3 DNA: TGTGCCAGCAGCCCAGCCTACAGGACAGGGGAACGCAGAGGTGGAAACACCATATATTTT.

This clonotype was counted between two and nine times. The V gene is TRBV10-2, the J gene TRBJ2-5; a weak D match, TRBD2 (7 bases). The CDR3 runs 15 residues. The V end lost 3 bases, the J end lost 5 bases, and 16 bases lay between the germline ends. The germline V gene encodes CDR1 WSHSY and CDR2 SAAADI. CDR3 region: CASSDKRGGTETQYF. For the CDR3, the DNA is TGCGCCAGCAGTGATAAGAGGGGGGGCACGGAGACCCAGTACTTC.

The chain combines TRBV19 with TRBJ1-2; TRBD1 might be the D (6 bases). The CDR3 has 13 amino acids. V shed 3 bases and J shed 6 bases, with 11 bases lying between them. Germline V gene data show CDR1 as LNHDA and CDR2 as SQIVND (reference sequence). The CDR3 spells CASSIQGHDGYTF. The CDR3 coding sequence is TGTGCCAGTAGTATCCAGGGGCACGATGGCTACACCTTC.

Notes on this clonotype: A much more abundant neighbour one base away suggests this may be a read error. The chain has TRBV10-3 and TRBJ1-2, with D unresolved. Trimming cost V 3 bases and J 4 bases, with 15 bases left between them. Germline lookup yields CDR1 ENHRY and CDR2 SYGVKD. CDR3 length: 15 residues. CDR3 sequence (DNA): TGTGCCATCAGTGAAGGAGAACAGTCAGGCTATGGCTACACCTTC. It is translated as CAISEGEQSGYGYTF.

This clonotype was picked up many times. The chain uses TRBV20-1 and TRBJ2-1; D unclear. CDR1 and CDR2 from the germline V gene are DFQATT and SNEGSKA (reference sequence). This CDR3 comprises 15 residues. Trimming took 0 bases from V and 0 from J, leaving 9 bases between them. The CDR3: CSARDGTPSYNEQFF. The DNA for the CDR3 is TGCAGTGCTAGAGACGGCACCCCCTCCTACAATGAGCAGTTCTTC.

The chain recombines TRBV29-1 with TRBJ2-3; 8 nucleotides match TRBD1. The CDR3 runs to 15 residues. With V trimmed by 7 bases and J by 2 bases, 11 bases remained unmatched. Germline V lookup: CDR1 SQVTM, CDR2 ANQGSEA. As DNA, the CDR3 is TGCAGCGCCCCGTTCAGGACAGGGACCACAGATACGCAGTATTTT. Translated: CSAPFRTGTTDTQYF.

This clonotype was counted only a few times. This chain connects TRBV7-9 to TRBJ2-7; TRBD1 matches at 7 bases. The CDR3 spans 14 residues. Germline V gene lookup returns CDR1 SEHNR and CDR2 FQNEAQ (reference sequence). V dropped 7 bases and J dropped 2; count of bases not matched to a gene: 8. DNA for the CDR3: TGTGCCAGCACATGGCAGGGGGTCCCCTACGAGCAGTACTTC. This gives the protein CASTWQGVPYEQYF.